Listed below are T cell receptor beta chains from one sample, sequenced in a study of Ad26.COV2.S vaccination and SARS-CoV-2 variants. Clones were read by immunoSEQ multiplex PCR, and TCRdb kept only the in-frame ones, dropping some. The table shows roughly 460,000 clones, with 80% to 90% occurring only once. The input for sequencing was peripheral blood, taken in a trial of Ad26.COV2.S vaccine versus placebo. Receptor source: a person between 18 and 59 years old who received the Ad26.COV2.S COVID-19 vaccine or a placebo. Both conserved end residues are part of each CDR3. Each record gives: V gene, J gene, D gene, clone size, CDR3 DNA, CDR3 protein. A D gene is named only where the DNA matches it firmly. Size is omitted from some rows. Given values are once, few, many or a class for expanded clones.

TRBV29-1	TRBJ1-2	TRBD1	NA	TGCAGCGTTGTCGCTGACGGACAGGGGGCACATGGCTACACCTTC	CSVVADGQGAHGYTF
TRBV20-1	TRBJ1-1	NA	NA	TGCAGTGCTAGTGGGGCAGGGTACACTGAAGCTTTCTTT	CSASGAGYTEAFF
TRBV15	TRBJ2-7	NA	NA	TGTGCCACCAGCAGAGACTCGTACCGCCGAGGCTCCTACGAGCAGTACTTC	CATSRDSYRRGSYEQYF
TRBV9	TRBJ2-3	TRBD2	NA	TGTGCCAGCAGCGTAGGAGGGCTAGCGGGCCCAGATACGCAGTATTTT	CASSVGGLAGPDTQYF
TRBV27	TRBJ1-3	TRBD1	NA	TGTGCCAGCAGTCCGGAAAGATGGGACAGCTCCTCTGGAAACACCATATATTTT	CASSPERWDSSSGNTIYF
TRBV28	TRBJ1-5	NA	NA	TGTGCCAGCCGGGCCCCCAATCAGCCCCAGCATTTT	CASRAPNQPQHF
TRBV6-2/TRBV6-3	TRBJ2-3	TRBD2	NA	TGTGCCAGCAGTTATTCCAGTCGCCTCAGCGGGGGGCCGTCGACAGATACGCAGTATTTT	CASSYSSRLSGGPSTDTQYF
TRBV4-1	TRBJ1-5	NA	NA	TGCGCCAGCAGCCAAGGTTTCCAGGATTATCAGCCCCAGCATTTT	CASSQGFQDYQPQHF
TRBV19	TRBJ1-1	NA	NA	TGTGCCAGTAGGCCCCTTTACGACAGGGAAGCTTTCTTT	CASRPLYDREAFF
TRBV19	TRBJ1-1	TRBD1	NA	TGTGCCAGTAGTAGGGGACAGGGGCTTGGTTGGGCCACTGAAGCTTTCTTT	CASSRGQGLGWATEAFF
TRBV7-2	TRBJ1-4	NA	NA	TGTGCCAGCAGCTTAGATCAGGGCCGTGAAAAACTGTTTTTT	CASSLDQGREKLFF
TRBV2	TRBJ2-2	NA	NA	TGTGCCAGCACCCCCGGGCCAGGGGTCTCGAACACCGGGGAGCTGTTTTTT	CASTPGPGVSNTGELFF
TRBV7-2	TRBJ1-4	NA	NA	TGTGCCAGCAGCCAAGGACGGTGGGCGGCAACTAATGAAAAACTGTTTTTT	CASSQGRWAATNEKLFF
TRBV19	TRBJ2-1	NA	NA	TGTGCCAGTAGTTCGATCTATACAGGTATGAGCTCCTACAATGAGCAGTTCTTC	CASSSIYTGMSSYNEQFF
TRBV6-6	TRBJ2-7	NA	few	TGTGCCAGCAGCCACCGTGTGGGCAGCTCCTACGAGCAGTACTTC	CASSHRVGSSYEQYF
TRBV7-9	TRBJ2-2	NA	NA	TGTGCCAGCAGCTTAGCTTTGACTGGCGGGGAGCTGTTTTTT	CASSLALTGGELFF
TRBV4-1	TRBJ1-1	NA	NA	TGCGCCAGCAGCCAGACGATAGGGGGACGGACTGAAGCTTTCTTT	CASSQTIGGRTEAFF
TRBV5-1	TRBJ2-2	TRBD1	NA	TGCGCCAGCAGCCCTGGTTTCGCAGGGGGTCTCTCCGGGGAGCTGTTTTTT	CASSPGFAGGLSGELFF
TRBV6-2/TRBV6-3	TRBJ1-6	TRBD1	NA	TGTGCCAGCAGTTTGGGGACAGGGGCGTTCAATTCACCCCTCCACTTT	CASSLGTGAFNSPLHF
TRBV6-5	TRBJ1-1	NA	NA	TGTGCCAGCAGGGGGGGCCCAAACACTGAAGCTTTCTTT	CASRGGPNTEAFF
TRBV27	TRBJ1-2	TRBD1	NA	TGTGCCAGCAAGGACAGGGGGAGTTATCGACATGGCTACACCTTC	CASKDRGSYRHGYTF
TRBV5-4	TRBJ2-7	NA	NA	TGTGCCAGCAGCTTGGATCCAGAGTCGTCCTACGAGCAGTACTTC	CASSLDPESSYEQYF
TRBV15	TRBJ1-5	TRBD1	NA	TGTGCCACTCAGACAGGGGCTCAGCCCCAGCATTTT	CATQTGAQPQHF
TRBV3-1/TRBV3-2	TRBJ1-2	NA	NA	TGTGCCAGCAGCCAAGCAGGGGTTTATCACTATGGCTACACCTTC	CASSQAGVYHYGYTF
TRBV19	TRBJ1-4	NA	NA	TGTGCCAGTAGGAGGGGGGATGCCTATGAAAAACTGTTTTTT	CASRRGDAYEKLFF
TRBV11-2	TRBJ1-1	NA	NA	TGTGCCAGCAGCTACGGAGGACGTAGGGAAGCTTTCTTT	CASSYGGRREAFF
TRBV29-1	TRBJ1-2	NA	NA	TGCAGCGTTGCCCCCGGTCGAAACTATGGCTACACCTTC	CSVAPGRNYGYTF
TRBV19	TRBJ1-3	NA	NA	TGTGCCAGTAGTCCGGGACGAATCTCTGGAAACACCATATATTTT	CASSPGRISGNTIYF
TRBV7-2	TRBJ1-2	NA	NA	TGTGCCAGCAGCACTAAGGGGTCGGGGTCAGCTAACTATGGCTACACCTTC	CASSTKGSGSANYGYTF
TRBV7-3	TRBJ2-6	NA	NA	TGTGCCAGCAGCGTTACTAGTGCGGCGAGCTCTGGGGCCAACGTCCTGACTTTC	CASSVTSAASSGANVLTF
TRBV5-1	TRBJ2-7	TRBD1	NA	TGCGCCAGCAGCTCGGGACAGGTCTACGAGCAGTACTTC	CASSSGQVYEQYF
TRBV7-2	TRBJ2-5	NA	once	TGTGCCAGCAGCTCGGACCGACAGGAGACCCAGTACTTC	CASSSDRQETQYF
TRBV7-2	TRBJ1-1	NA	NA	TGTGCCAGCAGCCCAGGATCTGTGAGGGCTTTCTTT	CASSPGSVRAFF
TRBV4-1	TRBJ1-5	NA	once	TGCGCCAGCAGCCAAGTGTTAGGCTTGGGCCAGCCCCAGCATTTT	CASSQVLGLGQPQHF
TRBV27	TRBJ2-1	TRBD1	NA	TGTGCCAGCAGTTTATGGGTTGGGACAGGCCAGAGTGGTGAGCAGTTCTTC	CASSLWVGTGQSGEQFF
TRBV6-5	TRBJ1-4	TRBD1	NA	TGTGCCAGCAGTCACTCAAACAGGGGGGGGATGAGGAAACTGTTTTTT	CASSHSNRGGMRKLFF
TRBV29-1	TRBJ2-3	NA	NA	TGCAGCGTTGTCCGAGCGGGTTCCACAGATACGCAGTATTTT	CSVVRAGSTDTQYF
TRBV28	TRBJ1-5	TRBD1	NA	TGTGCCAGCAGAACAGGGGGCGCAAGCAATCAGCCCCAGCATTTT	CASRTGGASNQPQHF
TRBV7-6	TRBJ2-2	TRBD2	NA	TGTGCCAGCAGCTTAAAAGCGGGGACCAACACCGGGGAGCTGTTTTTT	CASSLKAGTNTGELFF
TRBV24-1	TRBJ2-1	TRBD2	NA	TGTGCCACCAGTGCCCCCCGGCAACTAGCGGGGCCCTCGGCCCACAATGAGCAGTTCTTC	CATSAPRQLAGPSAHNEQFF
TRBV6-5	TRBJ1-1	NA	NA	TGTGCCAGCAGTCCCCGGGGACAAACGAACACTGAAGCTTTCTTT	CASSPRGQTNTEAFF
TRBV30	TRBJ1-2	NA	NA	TGTGCCTGGAGTGTATTAAGGGAAGGCTATGGCTACACCTTC	CAWSVLREGYGYTF
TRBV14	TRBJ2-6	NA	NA	TGTGCCAGCAGCCGACAGGCGGCTGGGGCCAACGTCCTGACTTTC	CASSRQAAGANVLTF
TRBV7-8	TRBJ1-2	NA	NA	TGTGCCAGCAGCCTACTCGGCCACACCGACGGGGGCTACACCTTC	CASSLLGHTDGGYTF
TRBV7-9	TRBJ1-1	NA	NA	TGTGCCAGCAGCTTACTGGGCCGTACGACAACTGAAGCTTTCTTT	CASSLLGRTTTEAFF
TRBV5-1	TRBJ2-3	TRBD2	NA	TGCGCCAGCAGCTCGGTTTCCCTCACTAGCGGGAGTGCAGATACGCAGTATTTT	CASSSVSLTSGSADTQYF
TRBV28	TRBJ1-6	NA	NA	TGTGCCAGCAGTCCCGACAGCTACGTCAATTCACCCCTCCACTTT	CASSPDSYVNSPLHF
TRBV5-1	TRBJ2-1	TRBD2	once	TGCGCCAGCAGCCCGGGGGGGGCGTCCTACAATGAGCAGTTCTTC	CASSPGGASYNEQFF
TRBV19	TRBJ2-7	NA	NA	TGTGCCAGTAGTATCCAGGGCGGCGACTACGAGCAGTACTTC	CASSIQGGDYEQYF
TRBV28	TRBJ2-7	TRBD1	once	TGTGCCAGCAGCTCCAACAGGGGTGGTTCCTACGAGCAGTACTTC	CASSSNRGGSYEQYF
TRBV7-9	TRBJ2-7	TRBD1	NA	TGTGCCAGCAGCCCCAACAGGGGTGTTTCCTACGAGCAGTACTTC	CASSPNRGVSYEQYF
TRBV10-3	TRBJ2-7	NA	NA	TGTGCCATCAGTGAGTCGACCATATTGGGTTACGAGCAGTACTTC	CAISESTILGYEQYF
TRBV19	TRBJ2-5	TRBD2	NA	TGTGCCAGTAGTCTTGAGGGGACTAGCGGGGGGGCGAGCGAGACCCAGTACTTC	CASSLEGTSGGASETQYF
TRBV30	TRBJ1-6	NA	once	TGTGCCTGGAGTGAAAACCGGCATTTTTCACCCCTCCACTTT	CAWSENRHFSPLHF
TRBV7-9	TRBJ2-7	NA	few	TGTGCCAGCAGCTTAGAGTACTACGAGCAGTACTTC	CASSLEYYEQYF
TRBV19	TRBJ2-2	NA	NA	TGTGCCAGTAGAAGCGGGCCCTCCACCGGGGAGCTGTTTTTT	CASRSGPSTGELFF
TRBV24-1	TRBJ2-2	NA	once	TGTGCCACCAGTGAGCCGCCTTCAACGAACACCGGGGAGCTGTTTTTT	CATSEPPSTNTGELFF
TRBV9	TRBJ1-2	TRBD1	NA	TGTGCCAGCAGCGTCAACCCACAGGGGCAACATAACTATGGCTACACCTTC	CASSVNPQGQHNYGYTF
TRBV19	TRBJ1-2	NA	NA	TGTGCCAGTAGTGTTTACAGGAACTCTAACTATGGCTACACCTTC	CASSVYRNSNYGYTF